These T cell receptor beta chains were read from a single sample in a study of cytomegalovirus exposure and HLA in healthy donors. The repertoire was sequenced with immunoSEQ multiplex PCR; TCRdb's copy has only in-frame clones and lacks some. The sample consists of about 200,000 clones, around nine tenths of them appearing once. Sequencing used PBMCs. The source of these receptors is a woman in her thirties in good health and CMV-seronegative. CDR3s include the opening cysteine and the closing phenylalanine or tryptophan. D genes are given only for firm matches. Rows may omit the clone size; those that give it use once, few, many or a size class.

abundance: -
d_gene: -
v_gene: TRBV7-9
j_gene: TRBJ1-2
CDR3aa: CASSRGGLQTNYGYTF
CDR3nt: TGTGCCAGCAGCCGAGGGGGATTACAGACGAACTATGGCTACACCTTC

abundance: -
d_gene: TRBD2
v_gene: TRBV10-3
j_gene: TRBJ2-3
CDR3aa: CAITATSGSIDTQYF
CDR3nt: TGTGCCATCACCGCGACTAGCGGGAGCATAGATACGCAGTATTTT

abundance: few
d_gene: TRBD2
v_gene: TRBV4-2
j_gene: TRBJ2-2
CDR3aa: CASTLERGGSAGELFF
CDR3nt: TGTGCCAGTACCCTCGAGCGGGGGGGCTCTGCCGGGGAGCTGTTTTTT

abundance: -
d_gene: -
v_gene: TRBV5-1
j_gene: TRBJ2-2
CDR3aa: CASSLVGRVPSGELFF
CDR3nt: TGCGCCAGCAGCTTGGTTGGCAGGGTCCCTTCCGGGGAGCTGTTTTTT

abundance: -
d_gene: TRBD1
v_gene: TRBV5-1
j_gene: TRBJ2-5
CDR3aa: CASSLGRDRGRETQYF
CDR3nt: TGCGCCAGCAGCTTGGGGCGGGACAGGGGACGGGAGACCCAGTACTTC

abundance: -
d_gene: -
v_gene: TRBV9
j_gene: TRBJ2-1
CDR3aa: CASSVREHEQFF
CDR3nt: TGTGCCAGCAGCGTACGGGAGCATGAGCAGTTCTTC

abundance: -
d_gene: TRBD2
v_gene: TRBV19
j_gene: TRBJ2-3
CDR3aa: CASSITLAGGSVNTQYF
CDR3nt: TGTGCCAGTAGTATAACGTTAGCGGGGGGGAGCGTCAATACGCAGTATTTT

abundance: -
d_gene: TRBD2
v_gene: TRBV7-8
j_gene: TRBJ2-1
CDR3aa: CASSARGGSYNEQFF
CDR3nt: TGTGCCAGCAGCGCGCGGGGGGGCTCCTACAATGAGCAGTTCTTC

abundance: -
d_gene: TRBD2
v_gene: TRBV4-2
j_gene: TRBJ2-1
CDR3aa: CASRRVGLAGQEDEQFF
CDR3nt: TGTGCCAGCAGGCGTGTTGGACTAGCGGGTCAGGAGGATGAGCAGTTCTTC

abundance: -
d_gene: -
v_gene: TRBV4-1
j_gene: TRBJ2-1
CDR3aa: CASSQVGGTGMQGEQFF
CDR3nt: TGCGCCAGCAGCCAAGTTGGAGGGACGGGTATGCAGGGTGAGCAGTTCTTC

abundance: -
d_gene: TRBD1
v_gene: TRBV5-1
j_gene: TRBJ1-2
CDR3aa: CASSAGTGLYGYTF
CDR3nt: TGCGCCAGCAGCGCCGGGACAGGCCTCTATGGCTACACCTTC

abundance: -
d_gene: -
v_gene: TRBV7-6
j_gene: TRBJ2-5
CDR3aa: CASSLAQGTQYF
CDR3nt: TGTGCCAGCAGCTTAGCCCAGGGGACCCAGTACTTC

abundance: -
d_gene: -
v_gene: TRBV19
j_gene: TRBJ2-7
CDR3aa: CASSIDLEATYEQYF
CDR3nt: TGTGCCAGTAGTATAGATCTTGAAGCTACCTACGAGCAGTACTTC

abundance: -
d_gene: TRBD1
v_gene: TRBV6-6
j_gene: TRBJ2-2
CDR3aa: CAVLQGAITGELFF
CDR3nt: TGTGCCGTACTACAGGGGGCGATAACCGGGGAGCTGTTTTTT

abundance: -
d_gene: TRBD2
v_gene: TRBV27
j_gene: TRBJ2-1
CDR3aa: CASRETSGYYNEQFF
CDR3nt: TGTGCCAGCAGGGAGACTAGCGGGTACTACAATGAGCAGTTCTTC

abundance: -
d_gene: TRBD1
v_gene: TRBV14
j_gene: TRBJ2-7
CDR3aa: CASSQARDSYEQYF
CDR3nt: TGTGCCAGCAGCCAAGCCAGGGACAGCTACGAGCAGTACTTC

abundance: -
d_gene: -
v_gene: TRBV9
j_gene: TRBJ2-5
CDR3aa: CASSVDVGETQYF
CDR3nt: TGTGCCAGCAGCGTAGATGTCGGAGAGACCCAGTACTTC

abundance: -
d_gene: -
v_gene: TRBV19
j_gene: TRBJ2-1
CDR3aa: CASSQTGDSPNEQFF
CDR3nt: TGTGCCAGTAGCCAGACGGGAGATAGTCCCAATGAGCAGTTCTTC

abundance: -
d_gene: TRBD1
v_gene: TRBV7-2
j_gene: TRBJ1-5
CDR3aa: CASSRGQGVQPQHF
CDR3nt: TGTGCCAGCAGCCGGGGACAGGGTGTGCAGCCCCAGCATTTT

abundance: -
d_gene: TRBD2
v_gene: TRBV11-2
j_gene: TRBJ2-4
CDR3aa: CASSFGTSGSLAKNIQYF
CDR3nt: TGTGCCAGCAGCTTCGGGACTAGCGGGAGTCTAGCCAAAAACATTCAGTACTTC

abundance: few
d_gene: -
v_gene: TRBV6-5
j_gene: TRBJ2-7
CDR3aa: CASSYAGLHQEQYF
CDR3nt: TGTGCCAGCAGTTACGCGGGACTCCACCAGGAGCAGTACTTC

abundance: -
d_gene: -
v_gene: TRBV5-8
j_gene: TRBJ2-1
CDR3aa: CASSLAWAGEQFF
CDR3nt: TGTGCCAGCAGCTTGGCTTGGGCAGGGGAGCAGTTCTTC

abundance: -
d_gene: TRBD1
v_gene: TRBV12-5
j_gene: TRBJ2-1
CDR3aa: CASGPGQGNEQFF
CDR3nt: TGTGCTAGTGGTCCCGGACAGGGTAATGAGCAGTTCTTC

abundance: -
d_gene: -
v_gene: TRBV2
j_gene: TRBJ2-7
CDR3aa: CASGGRTYEQYF
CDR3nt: TGTGCCAGTGGAGGAAGGACGTACGAGCAGTACTTC

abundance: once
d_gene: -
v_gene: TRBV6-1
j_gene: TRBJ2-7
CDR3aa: CASRNNYEQYF
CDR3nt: TGTGCCAGCAGGAACAACTACGAGCAGTACTTC

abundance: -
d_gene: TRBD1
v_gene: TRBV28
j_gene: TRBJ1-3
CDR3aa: CASRPQDRESGNTIYF
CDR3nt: TGTGCCAGCAGACCCCAGGACAGGGAGTCCGGAAACACCATATATTTT

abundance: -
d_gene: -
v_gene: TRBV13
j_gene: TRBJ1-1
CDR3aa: CASSSEPVPEAFF
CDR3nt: TGTGCCAGCAGCTCCGAGCCCGTCCCTGAAGCTTTCTTT

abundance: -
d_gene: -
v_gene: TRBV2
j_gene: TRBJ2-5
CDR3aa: CASSEDRYRETQYF
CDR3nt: TGTGCCAGCAGTGAAGATCGCTATCGGGAGACCCAGTACTTC

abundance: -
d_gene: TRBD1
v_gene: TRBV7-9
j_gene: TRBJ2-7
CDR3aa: CSSSPSAGTGGIYEQYF
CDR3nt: TGTTCCAGCAGCCCCAGTGCTGGGACAGGGGGCATTTACGAGCAGTACTTC

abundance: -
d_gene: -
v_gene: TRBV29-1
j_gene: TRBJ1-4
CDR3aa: CSVRRVGTNEKLFF
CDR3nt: TGCAGCGTTCGCAGGGTGGGCACTAATGAAAAACTGTTTTTT

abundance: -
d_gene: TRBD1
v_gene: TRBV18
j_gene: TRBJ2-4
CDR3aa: CASSPQPVEFAGETGGHF
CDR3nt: TGTGCCAGCTCACCCCAACCAGTGGAGTTCGCGGGGGAGACAGGGGGGCACTTC

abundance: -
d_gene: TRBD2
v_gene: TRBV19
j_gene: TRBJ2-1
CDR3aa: CASSPGLAGINEQFF
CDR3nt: TGTGCCAGTAGCCCGGGACTAGCGGGGATCAATGAGCAGTTCTTC

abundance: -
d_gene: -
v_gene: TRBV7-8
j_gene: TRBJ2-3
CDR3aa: CASSLVGGASTDTQYF
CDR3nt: TGTGCCAGCAGCTTAGTGGGGGGGGCTAGCACAGATACGCAGTATTTT

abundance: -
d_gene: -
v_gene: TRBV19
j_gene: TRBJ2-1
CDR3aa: CASSPVQGIGEQFF
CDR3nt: TGTGCCAGTAGCCCAGTACAGGGAATAGGTGAGCAGTTCTTC

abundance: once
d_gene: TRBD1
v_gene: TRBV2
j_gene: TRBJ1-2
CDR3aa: CASLTGVRGYTF
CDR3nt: TGTGCCAGCCTGACAGGGGTGCGCGGCTACACCTTC

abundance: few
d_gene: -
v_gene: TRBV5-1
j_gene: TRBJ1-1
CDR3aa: CASSEQGNTEAFF
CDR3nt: TGCGCCAGCAGCGAACAGGGCAACACTGAAGCTTTCTTT

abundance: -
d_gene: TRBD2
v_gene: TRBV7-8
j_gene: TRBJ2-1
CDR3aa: CASSLAKTGTSYNEQFF
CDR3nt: TGTGCCAGCAGCTTAGCGAAAACCGGGACTAGCTACAATGAGCAGTTCTTC